This T cell receptor beta chain was observed in a study of T-cell reconstitution after alpha-beta-depleted transplantation in children. Overall study findings and caveats: Surviving recipient T cells and thymic progenitors accounted for the high day-60 TCRbeta diversity observed in some patients. A year post-transplant, T-cell counts and diversity derived mostly from newly produced T cells. Several hundred expanded graft clones reportedly were the source of alpha-beta T cells about two months after transplant.

This clonotype was counted a few times. What it binds is not known. V lost 3 bases, J lost 0 bases, and 15 bases lay in between. The CDR3 is 18 amino acids. In germline, CDR1 is LGHNA, CDR2 YNFKEQ. TCRbeta library preparation incorporated unique molecular identifiers. From the PCR reads, TCRdb called clonotypes with MiXCR, one entry per CDR3 protein. The data hold about 900,000 distinct CDR3 sequences, with roughly 31% observed a single time. The clonotype was recovered from a boy less than two years old who had a stem cell transplant for SCID, so the T cells may come from the graft donor. Material: PBMCs, mostly from graft donor cells, obtained 360 days after TCRalphabeta/CD19-depleted stem cell transplant. The V and J genes are TRBV4-2 and TRBJ2-6, with a possible D match to TRBD2 (6 bases). The CDR3 coding sequence is TGTGCCAGCAGCCAGCCGGGACTCAAAAGCTCTGGGGCCAACGTCCTGACTTTC. Its translation is CASSQPGLKSSGANVLTF.